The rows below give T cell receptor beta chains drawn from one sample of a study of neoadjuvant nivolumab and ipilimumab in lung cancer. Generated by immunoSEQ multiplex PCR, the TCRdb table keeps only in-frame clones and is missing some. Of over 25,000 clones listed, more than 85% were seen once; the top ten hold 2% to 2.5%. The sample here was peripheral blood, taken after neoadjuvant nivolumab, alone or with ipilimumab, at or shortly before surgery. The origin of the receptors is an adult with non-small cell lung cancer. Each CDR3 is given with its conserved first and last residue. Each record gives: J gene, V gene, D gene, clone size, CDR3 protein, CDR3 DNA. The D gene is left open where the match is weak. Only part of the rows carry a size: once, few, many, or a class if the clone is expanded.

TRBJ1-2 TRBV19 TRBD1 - CASSIGQGGYGYTF TGTGCCAGTAGTATCGGACAGGGCGGCTATGGCTACACCTTC
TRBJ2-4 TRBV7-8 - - CASSPTRVPNGIQYF TGTGCCAGCAGCCCTACCAGGGTCCCGAACGGCATTCAGTACTTC
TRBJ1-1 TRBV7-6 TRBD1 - CASSTDRGREGYTEAFF TGTGCCAGCAGCACCGACAGGGGGCGGGAGGGGTACACTGAAGCTTTCTTT
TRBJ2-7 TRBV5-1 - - CASSSGPPPYEQYF TGCGCCAGCAGCTCCGGGCCTCCACCCTACGAGCAGTACTTC
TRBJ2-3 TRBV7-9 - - CASSQTEYTDTQYF TGTGCCAGCAGCCAGACAGAGTACACAGATACGCAGTATTTT
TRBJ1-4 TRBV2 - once CASSNRATNEKLFF TGTGCCAGCAGCAATAGGGCAACTAATGAAAAACTGTTTTTT
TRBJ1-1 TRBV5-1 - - CASSLGGALEAFF TGCGCCAGCAGCTTGGGAGGGGCCCTTGAAGCTTTCTTT
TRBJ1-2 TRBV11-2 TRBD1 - CASSSVDRGRGGYTF TGTGCCAGCAGCTCGGTGGACAGGGGTAGAGGGGGCTACACCTTC
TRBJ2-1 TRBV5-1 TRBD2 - CASSLRLAGLSSYNEQFF TGCGCCAGCAGCTTGCGACTAGCGGGCCTTAGCTCCTACAATGAGCAGTTCTTC
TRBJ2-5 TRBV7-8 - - CASSLGASQGETQYF TGTGCCAGCAGCTTAGGAGCTAGCCAGGGAGAGACCCAGTACTTC
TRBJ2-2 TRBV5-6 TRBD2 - CASSPLAGANTGELFF TGTGCCAGCAGCCCCTTAGCGGGAGCGAACACCGGGGAGCTGTTTTTT
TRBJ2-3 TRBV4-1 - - CASSQAWRSTDTQYF TGCGCCAGCAGCCAAGCCTGGCGTAGCACAGATACGCAGTATTTT
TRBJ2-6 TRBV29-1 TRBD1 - CSVEGRDRGTGANVLTF TGCAGCGTTGAAGGTAGGGACAGGGGGACTGGGGCCAACGTCCTGACTTTC
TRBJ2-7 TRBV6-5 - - CASSPSPAAYEQYF TGTGCCAGCAGTCCCTCCCCGGCAGCTTACGAGCAGTACTTC
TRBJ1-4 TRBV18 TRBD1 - CASSRDRIPPTNEKLFF TGTGCCAGCTCACGGGACAGGATCCCCCCAACTAATGAAAAACTGTTTTTT
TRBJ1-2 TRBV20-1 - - CSDSSNYGYTF TGCAGTGATAGTTCAAACTATGGCTACACCTTC
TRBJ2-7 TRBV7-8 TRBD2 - CASSLVAGGRGEQYF TGTGCCAGCAGCTTAGTGGCGGGAGGACGGGGGGAGCAGTACTTC
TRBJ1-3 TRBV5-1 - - CASSQASLGDTIYF TGCGCCAGCAGCCAGGCCAGCTTGGGTGACACCATATATTTT
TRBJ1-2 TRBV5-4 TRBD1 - CASSARSGGGYTF TGTGCCAGCAGCGCACGGTCAGGGGGTGGCTACACCTTC
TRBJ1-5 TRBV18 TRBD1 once CASSPGTDLAQHF TGTGCCAGCTCACCCGGGACAGATTTAGCCCAGCATTTT
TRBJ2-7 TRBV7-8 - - CASSTDPFSSYEQYF TGTGCCAGCAGCACTGACCCATTCTCCTCCTACGAGCAGTACTTC
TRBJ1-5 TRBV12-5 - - CASASEPQHF TGTGCTAGCGCTTCCGAACCCCAGCATTTT
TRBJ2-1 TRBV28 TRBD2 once CATPIAGRSYNEQFF TGTGCCACCCCAATAGCGGGACGCTCCTACAATGAGCAGTTCTTC
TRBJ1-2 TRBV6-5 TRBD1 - CASSYSSTGANYGYTF TGTGCCAGCAGTTACTCGAGTACAGGGGCTAACTATGGCTACACCTTC
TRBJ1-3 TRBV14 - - CASSQLGVGSGNTIYF TGTGCCAGCAGCCAACTGGGTGTCGGCTCTGGAAACACCATATATTTT
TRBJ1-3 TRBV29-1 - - CSVGLGGFSSGNTIYF TGCAGCGTCGGACTGGGGGGCTTCAGCTCTGGAAACACCATATATTTT
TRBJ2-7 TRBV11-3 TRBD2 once CASSSGGYEQYF TGTGCCAGCAGCTCGGGGGGCTACGAGCAGTACTTC
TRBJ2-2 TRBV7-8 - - CASRLGATTGELFF TGTGCCAGCAGGTTGGGGGCCACCACCGGGGAGCTGTTTTTT
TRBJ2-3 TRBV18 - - CASSPRNVGTDTQYF TGTGCCAGCTCACCACGAAATGTGGGCACAGATACGCAGTATTTT
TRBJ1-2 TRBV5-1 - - CASSLDGYTF TGCGCCAGCAGCTTGGATGGCTACACCTTC